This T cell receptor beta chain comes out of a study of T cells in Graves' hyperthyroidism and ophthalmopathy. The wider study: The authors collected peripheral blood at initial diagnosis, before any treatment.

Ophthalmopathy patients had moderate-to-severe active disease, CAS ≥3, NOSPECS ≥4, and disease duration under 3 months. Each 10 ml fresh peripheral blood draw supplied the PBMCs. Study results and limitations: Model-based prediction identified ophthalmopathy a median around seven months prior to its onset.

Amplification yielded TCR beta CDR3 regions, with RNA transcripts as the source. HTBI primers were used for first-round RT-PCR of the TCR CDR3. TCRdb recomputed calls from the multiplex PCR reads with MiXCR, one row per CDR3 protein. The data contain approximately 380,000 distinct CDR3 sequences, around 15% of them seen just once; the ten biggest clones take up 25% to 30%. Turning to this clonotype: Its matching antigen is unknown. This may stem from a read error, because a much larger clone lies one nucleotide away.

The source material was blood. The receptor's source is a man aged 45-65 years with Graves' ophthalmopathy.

CDR3 protein: CASSKVIGRGTKAFF. CDR3 bases: TGTGCCAGCAGCAAAGTAATAGGGCGGGGGACTAAAGCTTTCTTT. The chain carries TRBV7-2 and TRBJ1-1; D may be TRBD1 (5 bases). Germline loops: CDR1 SGHTA, CDR2 FQGNSA. The length of the CDR3 is 15 residues. V lost 5 bases and J 9 bases, leaving 22 bases between the germline ends.